Shown below are 21 T cell receptor beta chains from a single sample sequenced in a study of control samples from healthy donors and cancer patients. The repertoire was sequenced with immunoSEQ multiplex PCR; TCRdb's copy has only in-frame clones and lacks some. The table lists 100,000 to 150,000 clones, around 86% of them singletons, with over 7.5% in the top ten. Sample: blood. All receptors derive from a middle-aged man in good health.

CDR3 in amino acids: CATSSRQSTEAFF. The CDR3 coding sequence is TGTGCCACCAGTTCTAGACAGTCGACCGAAGCTTTCTTT. V gene TRBV24-1 combines with J gene TRBJ1-1; TRBD1 is a possible D gene (5 bases). This CDR3 is 13 amino acids long. Germline V gene sequence: CDR1 KGHDR, CDR2 SFDVKD. Trimming shortened V by 6 bases and J by 8 bases, and 15 bases separated the two germline ends.

V usage is TRBV7-8 and J usage is TRBJ2-3; D is ambiguous. The V end was cut by 3 bases, the J end by 2 bases, with 12 bases between. Germline CDR1 and CDR2: SGHVS and FQNEAQ. This CDR3 contains 15 residues. CDR3 sequence: CASSLVGSFTDTQYF. The CDR3 DNA follows: TGTGCCAGCAGCTTGGTGGGATCTTTCACAGATACGCAGTATTTT. Together with reference TRBV7-8 and TRBJ2-3, the CDR3 gives the full variable domain: GAGVSQSPRYKVAKRGQDVALRCDPISGHVSLFWYQQALGQGPEFLTYFQNEAQLDKSGLPSDRFFAERPEGSVSTLKIQRTQQEDSAVYLCASSLVGSFTDTQYFGPGTRLTVL.

The rearrangement uses TRBV7-2 and TRBJ1-5; D not certain. V lost 2 bases and J 0 bases, leaving 5 bases between the germline ends. The germline V gene encodes CDR1 SGHTA and CDR2 FQGNSA. This CDR3 comprises 14 residues. This chain's CDR3 is CASSLQYSNQPQHF. CDR3 DNA: TGTGCCAGCAGCTTACAATATAGCAATCAGCCCCAGCATTTT. Combining the CDR3 with reference TRBV7-2 and TRBJ1-5 gives the whole variable domain GAGVSQSPSNKVTEKGKDVELRCDPISGHTALYWYRQSLGQGLEFLIYFQGNSAPDKSGLPSDRFSAERTGGSVSTLTIQRTQQEDSAVYLCASSLQYSNQPQHFGDGTRLSIL.

The V gene is TRBV6-2 or TRBV6-3, the J gene TRBJ2-1; TRBD2 agrees at 11 bases. This CDR3 has 17 residues. Germline values: CDR1 MNHEY, CDR2 SVGEGT. With 0 bases clipped from V and 9 bases from J, the junction kept 10 bases outside the gene matches. As DNA, the CDR3 is TGTGCCAGCAGTTACTCCGCTAGCGGGGGGCCACCGAGTGAGCAGTTCTTC. It encodes CASSYSASGGPPSEQFF.

This chain uses TRBV2 with TRBJ2-5; D is perhaps TRBD1 or TRBD2 (5 bases each). This CDR3 comprises 12 residues. Trimming took 4 bases from V and 4 from J, leaving 7 bases between them. The V gene's germline CDR1 is SNHLY and CDR2 FYNNEI. The CDR3: CASSGGAETQYF. The DNA for the CDR3 is TGTGCCAGCAGTGGAGGGGCAGAGACCCAGTACTTC. The full variable domain, rest sourced from reference TRBV2 and TRBJ2-5, is EPEVTQTPSHQVTQMGQEVILRCVPISNHLYFYWYRQILGQKVEFLVSFYNNEISEKSEIFDDQFSVERPDGSNFTLKIRSTKLEDSAMYFCASSGGAETQYFGPGTRLLVL.

This chain connects TRBV10-1 to TRBJ2-7; 8 nucleotides align to TRBD1. CDR3 length equals 15 residues. With 3 bases clipped from V and 0 bases from J, the junction kept 4 bases outside the gene matches. Germline V gives CDR1 WNHNN, CDR2 SYGVQD (reference sequence). The CDR3: CASSETGTGSYEQYF. CDR3 in DNA: TGCGCCAGCAGTGAAACCGGGACAGGCTCCTACGAGCAGTACTTC.

This chain links TRBV19 with TRBJ1-3; tentatively, D is TRBD1 (5 bases). CDR1 and CDR2 (germline): LNHDA, SQIVND (reference sequence). The CDR3 sequence is 14 residues long. V lost 2 bases and J lost 2, with 7 bases in between. DNA for the CDR3: TGTGCCAGTAGTATACCAGGGACTGGAAACACCATATATTTT. Translated, it gives CASSIPGTGNTIYF.

A single count supports this clone. The rearrangement joins TRBV7-2 to TRBJ2-7, with 7 bases that match TRBD2. Germline V gene data show CDR1 as SGHTA and CDR2 as FQGNSA. This CDR3 spans 15 amino acids. Trimming at V came to 1 base and at J to 5 bases, leaving 8 bases not matched to a gene. The CDR3 DNA reads TGTGCCAGCAGCTTAGGGACCGGGACTACCCACGAGCAGTACTTC. Encoded protein: CASSLGTGTTHEQYF.

V and J are TRBV19 and TRBJ1-4; no firm D call. Germline V gives CDR1 LNHDA, CDR2 SQIVND (reference sequence). Trimming stripped 0 bases from V and 0 bases from J, with 11 bases between. The CDR3 has 17 amino acids. The CDR3 DNA reads TGTGCCAGTAGTATAGATCATTTTCTTACAACTAATGAAAAACTGTTTTTT. Amino acid sequence: CASSIDHFLTTNEKLFF.

The DNA of the CDR3 is TGTGCCAGTAGACAGGGAAACGACTACACCTTC. Its translation is CASRQGNDYTF. The chain employs TRBV19 and TRBJ1-2; weak D call: TRBD1 (6 bases). Germline V gene sequence: CDR1 LNHDA, CDR2 SQIVND (reference sequence). Trimming stripped 6 bases from V and 10 bases from J, with 12 bases between. There are 11 residues in the CDR3.

A single count supports this clone. J is TRBJ2-3 and V is TRBV29-1; possible D gene TRBD2, 5 bases. Germline CDR1 is SQVTM and CDR2 is ANQGSEA. The germline V and J ends were trimmed by 6 bases and 4 bases, with 14 bases remaining between them. The CDR3 totals 13 residues. The DNA of the CDR3 is TGCAGCGTCGGGCCGCGGGCTCCAGATACGCAGTATTTT. This codes for CSVGPRAPDTQYF.

V usage is TRBV5-1 and J usage is TRBJ2-1; D might be TRBD1 (6 bases). The germline V gene has CDR1 SGHRS and CDR2 YFSETQ. Trimming took 3 bases from V and 2 from J, leaving 18 bases between them. The length of the CDR3 is 17 residues. CDR3 nucleotide sequence: TGCGCCAGCAGCTGGTCAGGGGACGCATGGCCCTACAATGAGCAGTTCTTC. Protein: CASSWSGDAWPYNEQFF.

V gene TRBV11-3 combines with J gene TRBJ2-2, with 7 bases lining up with TRBD1. Losses at the gene ends were 6 bases for V and 6 bases for J; bases not matched to a gene: 10. The CDR3 totals 15 residues. Germline CDR1 is SGHNT and CDR2 is YENEEA. The CDR3 reads CASRPRGRLAGELFF. Written as DNA, the CDR3 is TGTGCCAGCAGACCGAGGGGGCGATTAGCCGGGGAGCTGTTTTTT.

This chain uses TRBV19 with TRBJ2-1, with D maybe TRBD2 (5 bases). This CDR3 is 17 amino acids long. V was trimmed by 1 base and J by 0 bases, leaving 13 bases between them. CDR1 and CDR2 from the germline V gene are LNHDA and SQIVND (reference sequence). CDR3: CASSIGSLGSSYNEQFF. CDR3 DNA sequence: TGTGCCAGTAGTATAGGATCATTGGGGAGCTCCTACAATGAGCAGTTCTTC.

The chain employs TRBV27 and TRBJ2-5; D uncertain. The CDR3 sequence is 13 residues long. Trimming cost V 1 base and J 4 bases, with 7 bases left between them. Germline CDR1 and CDR2: MNHEY and SMNVEV (reference sequence). The CDR3 bases are TGTGCCAGCAGTTTATTGCCTTCAGAGACCCAGTACTTC. This sequence encodes CASSLLPSETQYF.

The chain employs TRBV9 and TRBJ2-5; D call uncertain. V was pared by 3 bases and J by 4 bases, with 16 bases between. The CDR3 is 15 residues long. The germline gives CDR1 SGDLS, CDR2 YYNGEE. CDR3 region: CASSALSRVGETQYF. CDR3 coding DNA: TGTGCCAGCAGCGCCCTTTCTAGGGTAGGAGAGACCCAGTACTTC.

The chain has TRBV11-3 and TRBJ1-1; D not certain. Germline V gene data show CDR1 as SGHNT and CDR2 as YENEEA. The CDR3 covers 13 residues. The ends were cut back, 5 bases at V and 0 bases at J, with 7 bases in the middle. CDR3: CASSRTVNTEAFF. The CDR3 coding sequence is TGTGCCAGCAGCCGCACGGTGAACACTGAAGCTTTCTTT.

The chain couples TRBV24-1 to TRBJ2-5; possibly TRBD1 or TRBD2 for D (5 bases each). V was trimmed by 0 bases and J by 5 bases, leaving 12 bases between them. Germline CDR1 KGHDR, CDR2 SFDVKD. The CDR3 consists of 15 residues. The CDR3 coding sequence is TGTGCCACCAGTGATTTGGCAGATTGGGGGGAGACCCAGTACTTC. This translates into CATSDLADWGETQYF.

J is TRBJ1-2 and V is TRBV7-2, with D unclear. The CDR3 loop spans 15 amino acids. V lost 1 base and J 0 bases, leaving 9 bases between the germline ends. Germline CDR1 is SGHTA and CDR2 is FQGNSA. The CDR3 sequence is CASSLGSVSNYGYTF. CDR3 DNA: TGTGCCAGCAGCTTAGGATCCGTCTCTAACTATGGCTACACCTTC.

The V gene is TRBV7-7, the J gene TRBJ2-5; either TRBD1 or TRBD2 may supply D (6 bases each). The V gene lost 3 bases and the J gene lost 1 base, with 12 bases spanning the gap. This CDR3 has 15 amino acids. Germline CDR1 and CDR2: SSHAT and FNYEAQ (reference sequence). CDR3 region: CASSFGGTPQETQYF. The DNA of the CDR3 is TGTGCCAGCAGCTTTGGGGGGACACCCCAAGAGACCCAGTACTTC.

The chain combines TRBV6-6 with TRBJ1-2; D is perhaps TRBD1 (6 bases). V dropped 7 bases and J dropped 2 bases, with 20 bases sitting between them. The CDR3 has 16 amino acids. CDR1 and CDR2 (germline): MNHNY, SVGAGI (reference sequence). DNA for the CDR3: TGTGCCAGCACCGAGGGATGGGGGGCGCGGAACTATGGCTACACCTTC. This sequence encodes CASTEGWGARNYGYTF.